This TCR beta chain was documented in a study of human T cells and chemical hapten exposure (dated by TCRdb to the early 2020s). A note on the overall study: For sensitization, 2% DPC in acetone was applied to a roughly 2 cm by roughly 2 cm area of upper inner arm skin. Weekly therapeutic DPC doses were additionally applied to the scalp of patients throughout the roughly 23-week study period. Patch testing was performed on the upper back with Finn chambers containing 0.01% DPC, and the patch tests were scored after 6 days according to International Contact Dermatitis Research Group standards. The mostly female patient cohort included alopecia areata with under or over 50% scalp involvement, alopecia totalis and alopecia universalis. The libraries were sequenced as a pool, and the TCR yield per sample differed mostly because of small variations in library volumes within the pool. The study tracked peripheral blood TCR repertoire changes in vivo during primary and secondary sensitization to the hapten diphenylcyclopropenone (DPC) in alopecia patients. Blood was sampled from patients pre-sensitization (week 0) and at 2, 6 and about 24 weeks after DPC sensitization. For TCR sequencing, blood came from twenty-nine alopecia patients at anywhere from one to four time points (pre-sensitization, 2, 6 and 24 weeks). The investigation overall reported the following: No change with DPC sensitization was found in the number of TCRs above 1 in 1000 frequency, and no evidence of global repertoire structure alterations was found. After repeated subsampling, changes were observed in the strength of the expansion versus patch-test correlation and in the threshold at which the correlation became significant. The number of PT1 expanded TCRs positively correlated with patch test score, significant at thresholds 8, 16 and 32 but not 4. Compared with pre-sensitization or healthy control sets, expanded TCRs formed significantly more large CDR3 similarity clusters, which is consistent with antigen-driven responses. Alopecia, a presumed autoimmune disease, was present in all patients, so the immune response of the patients might differ from that of healthy individuals.

The sample's time point label, decoded: patch test 1, 2 weeks after DPC sensitization. The sample's treatment or condition label, decoded: therapeutic diphenylcyclopropenone sensitization with weekly scalp DPC. At every patch-test visit, the blood draw took place before the patch test was put on. Patients were considered eligible if aged 18 to 70, diagnosed with alopecia and deemed suitable for DPC therapy, and patients were excluded if pregnant. Total RNA was extracted from unfractionated whole blood collected in Tempus Blood RNA tubes. Library method: RACE. Sequenced using a NextSeq 500. During library preparation, unique molecular identifiers were attached to individual cDNA molecules so that TCRs could be counted quantitatively and reproducibly. Both TCR alpha and TCR beta chains were sequenced from each blood RNA sample. The study's own analysis went as follows. Samples had a median of roughly 98,000 TCRs, with a range from roughly 23,224 to 700,000. The Decombinator software suite was used to annotate V, J and CDR3 in the TCR reads. To make PS versus PT1 abundance plots, every sample was subsampled to the same number of TCRs (28,000). Expanded TCRs were defined as absent before sensitization and observed at least eight times at the 2-week time point. Starting from the raw public reads, TCRdb applied fastp trimming at Q25, assembled clones with MiXCR and retained in-frame beta chains. Rows with one shared CDR3 protein collapse into an entry with the most common genes and DNA. These V and J calls rely on TCRdb rather than the paper's analysis. This sample lists more than 90,000 distinct CDR3 sequences; roughly a tenth were detected once. The ten most abundant clones make up less than 2.5% of the sample.

This clonotype was picked up a small number of times. Its recognized antigen is unknown. The sample holds no much larger clone one base away, and base qualities are not on file. CDR1 and CDR2 are drawn from the germline V gene (reference sequence): PRHDT, FYEKMQ. Clipping removes 5 bases from V and 5 bases from J, with 4 as the unmatched junction base count. The CDR3, from cysteine to phenylalanine, totals 14 residues. Only the CDR3 portion is preserved as DNA: 42 bases, with reading frame beginning at the first base. The sequence links TRBV13 to TRBJ2-3; 10 bases in the junction line up with TRBD2. The specimen was whole blood, collected in connection with sensitization to the hapten diphenylcyclopropenone (DPC). The clonotype originates from a man aged 35 to 55 with alopecia areata. Some clones in this sample may be carry-over from other donors' samples. Read as DNA, the sequence is TGTGCCAGCAGCCTAGCGGGAGTTGAAGATACGCAGTATTTT. This codes for CASSLAGVEDTQYF. The CDR3, completed at both ends by the reference TRBV13 and TRBJ2-3 genes, gives the full variable domain AAGVIQSPRHLIKEKRETATLKCYPIPRHDTVYWYQQGPGQDPQFLISFYEKMQSDKGSIPDRFSAQQFSDYHSELNMSSLELGDSALYFCASSLAGVEDTQYFGPGTRLTVL.